This TCR beta chain was documented in a study of PD-1 blockade in classical Hodgkin lymphoma. Germline CDR1 and CDR2: SGHAT and FQNNGV. CDR3 length equals 15 residues. V lost 3 bases, J lost 2 bases, and 12 bases lay in between. Brentuximab vedotin exposure varied among the patients, all of whom had relapsed after autologous stem cell transplantation. Here immunoSEQ multiplex PCR was the method, and the copy in TCRdb shows in-frame clones only, minus some. The data show about 18,000 clones, roughly 85% seen once. Here the sequenced sample was peripheral blood mononuclear cells (PBMCs), taken before the second cycle of nivolumab. This chain links TRBV11-2 with TRBJ2-3, with a weak D call TRBD2 (5 bases). The TCR was taken from a human donor with classical Hodgkin lymphoma. The DNA for the CDR3 is TGTGCCAGCAGCTTTAGTCCCGGGATCACAGATACGCAGTATTTT. This encodes CASSFSPGITDTQYF. The full variable domain, its missing parts supplied by reference TRBV11-2 and TRBJ2-3, is EAGVAQSPRYKIIEKRQSVAFWCNPISGHATLYWYQQILGQGPKLLIQFQNNGVVDDSQLPKDRFSAERLKGVDSTLKIQPAKLEDSAVYLCASSFSPGITDTQYFGPGTRLTVL.